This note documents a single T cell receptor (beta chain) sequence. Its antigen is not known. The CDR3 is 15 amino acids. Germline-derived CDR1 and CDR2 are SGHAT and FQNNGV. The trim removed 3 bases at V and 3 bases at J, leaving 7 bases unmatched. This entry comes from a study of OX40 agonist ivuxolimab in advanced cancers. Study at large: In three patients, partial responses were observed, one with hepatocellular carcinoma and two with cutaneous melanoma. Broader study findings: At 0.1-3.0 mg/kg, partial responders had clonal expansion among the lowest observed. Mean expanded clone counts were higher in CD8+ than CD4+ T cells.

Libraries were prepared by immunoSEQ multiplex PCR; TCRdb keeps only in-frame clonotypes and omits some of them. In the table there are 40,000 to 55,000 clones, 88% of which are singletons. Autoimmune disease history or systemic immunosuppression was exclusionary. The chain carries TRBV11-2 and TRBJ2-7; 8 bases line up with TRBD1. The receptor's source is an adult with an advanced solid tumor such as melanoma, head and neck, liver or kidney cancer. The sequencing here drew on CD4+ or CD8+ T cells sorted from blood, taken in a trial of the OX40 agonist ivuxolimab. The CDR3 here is CASSFPDRGGYEQYF. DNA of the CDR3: TGTGCCAGCAGCTTCCCCGACAGGGGCGGCTACGAGCAGTACTTC.